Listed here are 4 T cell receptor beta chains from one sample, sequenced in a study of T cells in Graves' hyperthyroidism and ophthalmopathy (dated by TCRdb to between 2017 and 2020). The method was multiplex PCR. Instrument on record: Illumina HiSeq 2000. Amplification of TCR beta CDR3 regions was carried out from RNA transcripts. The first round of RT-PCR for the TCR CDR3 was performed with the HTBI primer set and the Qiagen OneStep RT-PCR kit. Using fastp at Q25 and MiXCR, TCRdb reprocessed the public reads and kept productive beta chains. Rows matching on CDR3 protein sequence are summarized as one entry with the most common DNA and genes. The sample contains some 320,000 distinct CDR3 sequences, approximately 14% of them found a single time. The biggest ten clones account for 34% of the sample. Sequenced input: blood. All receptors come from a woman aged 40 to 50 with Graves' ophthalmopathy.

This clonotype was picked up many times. DNA for the CDR3: TGTGCCACCAGTCCAGGACAATCTGGGGCCAACGTCCTGACTTTC. The encoded protein is CATSPGQSGANVLTF. This chain links TRBV24-1 with TRBJ2-6, with a possible D match to TRBD1 (5 bases). The V gene lost 6 bases and the J gene lost 1 base, with 9 bases spanning the gap. The CDR3 spans 15 residues. Germline loops: CDR1 KGHDR, CDR2 SFDVKD.

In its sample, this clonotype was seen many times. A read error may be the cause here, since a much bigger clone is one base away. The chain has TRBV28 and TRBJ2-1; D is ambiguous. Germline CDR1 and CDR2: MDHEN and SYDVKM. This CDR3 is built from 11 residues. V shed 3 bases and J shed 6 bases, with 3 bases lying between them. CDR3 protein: CASSFPNEQFF. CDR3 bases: TGTGCCAGCAGTTTCCCCAATGAGCAGTTCTTC.

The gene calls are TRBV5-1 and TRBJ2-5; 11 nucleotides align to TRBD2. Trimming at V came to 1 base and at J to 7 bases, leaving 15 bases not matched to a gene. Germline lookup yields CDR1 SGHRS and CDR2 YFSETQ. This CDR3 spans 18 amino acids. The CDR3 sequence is CASSLTGQTSGEQGTQYF. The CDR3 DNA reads TGCGCCAGCAGCTTGACAGGGCAGACTAGCGGGGAGCAGGGGACCCAGTACTTC.

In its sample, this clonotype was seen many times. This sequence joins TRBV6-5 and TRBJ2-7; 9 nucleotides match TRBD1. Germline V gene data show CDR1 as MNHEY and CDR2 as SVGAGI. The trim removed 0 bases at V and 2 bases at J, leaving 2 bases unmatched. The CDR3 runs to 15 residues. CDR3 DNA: TGTGCCAGCAGTTACTCGAGACAGGGGGCCTACGAGCAGTACTTC. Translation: CASSYSRQGAYEQYF.